This T cell receptor (beta chain) was profiled in a study of blood T cell repertoires in COVID-19. The germline V gene has CDR1 SGDLS and CDR2 YYNGEE. This CDR3 spans 14 amino acids. Trimming took 3 bases from V and 0 from J, leaving 7 bases between them. In the original workflow: From reference gene primer amplification, estimates of nucleated cell counts were derived. Libraries were prepared by immunoSEQ multiplex PCR; TCRdb keeps only in-frame clonotypes and omits some of them. D and trimming come from the DNA, and the V and J calls and clone size come from that table. The sample shows around 76,000 clones, around 88% of them seen only once.

Sequencing input: peripheral blood. This clonotype was obtained from a man in his fifties or sixties with acute or convalescent COVID-19. This rearrangement joins TRBV9 to TRBJ2-1; D ambiguous. The CDR3 bases are TGTGCCAGCAGCGCGGAGAGCTCCTACAATGAGCAGTTCTTC. Protein sequence: CASSAESSYNEQFF.